This TCR beta chain was found in a study of blood T cell repertoires in COVID-19. Study at large: Whether acute or convalescent, the COVID-19 samples came from the United States, Italy and Spain. The analysed material was cDNA or gDNA that came from T cells, B-cell-depleted T cells, or PBMCs.

Germline loops: CDR1 SQVTM, CDR2 ANQGSEA. The CDR3 has 13 amino acids. Trimming at V came to 7 bases and at J to 4 bases, leaving 7 bases not matched to a gene. Authors' analysis steps: Nucleated cell counts were estimated from reference gene primer amplification. Clones were read by immunoSEQ multiplex PCR, and TCRdb kept only the in-frame ones, dropping some. V, J and clone size reflect that table, while D and trimming were determined from the DNA. This table holds tens of thousands of clones, approximately 90% found once. Sequences were obtained from peripheral blood. This TCR derives from a man between 60 and 75 years old with acute or convalescent COVID-19. V gene TRBV29-1 combines with J gene TRBJ2-1; 7 nucleotides match TRBD1. In nucleotides, the CDR3 is TGCAGCGCCTGGACAGGTCCTTACAATGAGCAGTTCTTC. Protein: CSAWTGPYNEQFF.